This record covers a single T cell receptor (beta chain). The germline CDR1 and CDR2 sequences are ENHRY and SYGVKD. V was clipped by 0 bases and J by 2 bases, with 7 bases between them. This CDR3 has 14 residues. The record originates from a study of technical replicates of blood from a handful of donors. Repertoires were generated with immunoSEQ multiplex PCR, while TCRdb's copy carries only in-frame clones and drops some. The sample lists some 71,000 clones, around 97% seen once, with approximately 0.2% in the top ten. The receptor comes from a human donor in good health. The specimen was T cells isolated from PBMCs. V usage is TRBV10-3 and J usage is TRBJ2-5; D unresolved. For the CDR3, the DNA is TGTGCCATCAGTGAGTCTGGCCCTCAAGAGACCCAGTACTTC. Protein sequence: CAISESGPQETQYF.